The 19 T cell receptor beta chains below come from one sample, sequenced in a study of OX40 agonist ivuxolimab in advanced cancers. TCRdb's table, derived via immunoSEQ multiplex PCR, lists solely in-frame clones and lacks some. The sample carries about 46,000 clones, about nine tenths recorded once. The source material was CD4+ or CD8+ T cells sorted from blood, sampled in a trial of the OX40 agonist ivuxolimab. These receptors came from an adult with an advanced solid tumor such as melanoma, head and neck, liver or kidney cancer.

CDR3 DNA: TGCAGCGTTGAGGGACAGGGGCTCGAAAAACTGTTTTTT. It codes for CSVEGQGLEKLFF. V gene TRBV29-1 combines with J gene TRBJ1-4; 10 bases are shared with TRBD1. Germline CDR1 is SQVTM and CDR2 is ANQGSEA. Trimming at V came to 3 bases and at J to 8 bases, leaving 3 bases not matched to a gene. The CDR3 extends over 13 amino acids. Full variable domain (rest looked up from reference TRBV29-1 and TRBJ1-4): SAVISQKPSRDICQRGTSLTIQCQVDSQVTMMFWYRQQPGQSLTLIATANQGSEATYESGFVIDKFPISRPNLTFSTLTVSNMSPEDSSIYLCSVEGQGLEKLFFGSGTQLSVL.

This clone was counted a single time. V and J are TRBV10-3 and TRBJ2-2; perhaps TRBD1 as D (6 bases). The CDR3 has 16 amino acids. Trimming pared 6 bases from V and 5 bases from J, leaving 19 bases between. Germline V CDR1 and CDR2: ENHRY, SYGVKD. The DNA of the CDR3 is TGTGCCATCAGACTTCAAGGGGGTAGGAGAACCGGGGAGCTGTTTTTT. Protein sequence: CAIRLQGGRRTGELFF.

The V and J genes are TRBV7-9 and TRBJ1-1, with D possibly being TRBD1 (5 bases). This CDR3 has 11 amino acids. The germline V gene encodes CDR1 SEHNR and CDR2 FQNEAQ (reference sequence). The V end lost 4 bases, the J end lost 10 bases, and 10 bases lay between the germline ends. The CDR3 loop is CASSYGRGAFF. CDR3 nucleotide sequence: TGTGCCAGCAGCTACGGGAGGGGAGCTTTCTTT.

This rearrangement joins TRBV7-3 to TRBJ2-3; TRBD2 matches 10 bases. CDR3 size: 15 residues. V dropped 4 bases and J dropped 4; count of bases not matched to a gene: 5. Per germline, CDR1 SGHTA and CDR2 FQGTGA. In DNA form, the CDR3 reads TGTGCCAGCAGCTCTAGCGGGAGAAGAGCAGATACGCAGTATTTT. Protein product: CASSSSGRRADTQYF.

The rearrangement uses TRBV28 and TRBJ2-3, with D unclear. With 3 bases removed from V and 4 bases from J, the gap between germline ends came to 5 bases. CDR3 length equals 12 residues. CDR1 and CDR2 (germline): MDHEN, SYDVKM. As DNA, the CDR3 is TGTGCCAGCAGTTTCCCGGCAGATACGCAGTATTTT. Amino acids: CASSFPADTQYF.

This clone has only one observation. The chain couples TRBV7-9 to TRBJ2-3; D might be TRBD2 (5 bases). Germline V gives CDR1 SEHNR, CDR2 FQNEAQ (reference sequence). This CDR3 comprises 14 residues. V was cut by 4 bases and J by 4 bases, with 12 bases left in between. The CDR3 loop is CASSSDLRADTQYF. CDR3 sequence (DNA): TGTGCCAGCAGCTCGGACTTACGGGCAGATACGCAGTATTTT.

A word on this clone: Distinct nucleotide sequences in the sample also encode this CDR3. V and J are TRBV27 and TRBJ1-1; no reliable D call. Germline V lookup: CDR1 MNHEY, CDR2 SMNVEV (reference sequence). Between the trimmed V and J ends, which lost 3 bases and 0 bases, there was a span of 5 bases. This CDR3 region has 13 residues. The CDR3 sequence is CASSFGLNTEAFF. Written as DNA, the CDR3 is TGTGCCAGCAGTTTCGGACTGAACACTGAAGCTTTCTTT.

The chain couples TRBV28 to TRBJ2-5; unclear D gene. Germline-derived CDR1 and CDR2 are MDHEN and SYDVKM. The CDR3 has 11 residues. V lost 3 bases, J lost 4 bases, and 3 bases lay in between. In DNA, the CDR3 is TGTGCCAGCAGTTTTAGAGAGACCCAGTACTTC. Amino acid sequence: CASSFRETQYF. Together with reference TRBV28 and TRBJ2-5, the CDR3 gives the full variable domain: DVKVTQSSRYLVKRTGEKVFLECVQDMDHENMFWYRQDPGLGLRLIYFSYDVKMKEKGDIPEGYSVSREKKERFSLILESASTNQTSMYLCASSFRETQYFGPGTRLLVL.

The chain couples TRBV5-4 to TRBJ2-2, with D maybe TRBD2 (5 bases). V lost 0 bases and J lost 4, with 16 bases in between. The CDR3 covers 17 residues. The V gene's germline CDR1 is SGHNT and CDR2 YYREEE (reference sequence). CDR3 nucleotide sequence: TGTGCCAGCAGCTTGGTAGGGCGCTGGACTGGCACCGGGGAGCTGTTTTTT. It encodes CASSLVGRWTGTGELFF.

The chain joins TRBV7-2 to TRBJ2-3; D gene ambiguous. Per germline, CDR1 SGHTA and CDR2 FQGNSA. This CDR3 contains 15 residues. V lost 3 bases to trimming and J lost 0 bases, with 10 bases between them. CDR3 protein: CASSFSQLSTDTQYF. CDR3 coding DNA: TGTGCCAGCAGCTTTTCGCAACTAAGCACAGATACGCAGTATTTT.

This clone showed up just a few times. This chain links TRBV6-5 with TRBJ2-7; D is uncertain. Germline V CDR1 and CDR2: MNHEY, SVGAGI. V was shortened by 5 bases and J by 1 base, with 9 bases between the two germline ends. CDR3 length: 13 amino acids. This chain's CDR3 is CASSHDESYEQYF. As DNA, the CDR3 is TGTGCCAGCAGTCACGACGAATCCTACGAGCAGTACTTC.

The V and J genes are TRBV6-6 and TRBJ2-7; TRBD2 matches at 7 bases. The CDR3 contains 13 residues. V shed 8 bases and J 2 bases; nucleotides not matched to a gene: 6. The germline gives CDR1 MNHNY, CDR2 SVGAGI (reference sequence). This chain's CDR3 is CASSGGSPYEQYF. The CDR3 region has the DNA TGTGCCAGCTCGGGGGGATCCCCCTACGAGCAGTACTTC.

The J gene is TRBJ2-2, the V gene TRBV19; D is perhaps TRBD1 or TRBD2 (5 bases each). Trimming removed 2 bases from V and 8 bases from J, with 15 bases in between. The CDR3 covers 15 residues. Germline lookup yields CDR1 LNHDA and CDR2 SQIVND (reference sequence). CDR3 protein: CASSIWDPVAGELFF. The CDR3 bases are TGTGCCAGTAGTATATGGGACCCCGTGGCTGGGGAGCTGTTTTTT.

V and J are TRBV29-1 and TRBJ1-2, with D perhaps matching TRBD1 (5 bases). CDR1 is SQVTM, CDR2 ANQGSEA, per germline. The V end lost 3 bases, the J end lost 4 bases, and 12 bases lay between the germline ends. The CDR3 covers 13 residues. CDR3 protein: CSVDVDGTYGYTF. The CDR3 DNA is TGCAGCGTTGACGTAGACGGGACCTATGGCTACACCTTC.

The V and J genes are TRBV29-1 and TRBJ2-3, with 11 bases aligning to TRBD2. With V trimmed by 6 bases and J by 4 bases, 9 bases remained unmatched. This CDR3 has 15 residues. In germline, CDR1 is SQVTM, CDR2 ANQGSEA. As DNA, the CDR3 is TGCAGCGTGGACTTAGCGGGGGGGCGTGCAGATACGCAGTATTTT. Amino acid sequence: CSVDLAGGRADTQYF.

This clone was picked up one time. The chain is built from TRBV7-3 and TRBJ1-2; D not resolved. The V gene lost 4 bases and the J gene lost 8 bases, with 17 bases spanning the gap. The CDR3 extends over 14 amino acids. Germline V gives CDR1 SGHTA, CDR2 FQGTGA. The CDR3 loop is CASSSGLVLGGYTF. CDR3 nucleotide sequence: TGTGCCAGCAGCTCCGGACTCGTCCTGGGGGGCTACACCTTC.

This chain links TRBV9 with TRBJ1-2; 8 bases match TRBD1. This CDR3 has 20 amino acids. The germline V gene has CDR1 SGDLS and CDR2 YYNGEE. The V and J ends lost 3 bases and 0 bases, in that order; junction bases with no gene match: 19. CDR3 residues: CASSDGGRQGIVPANYGYTF. Written as DNA, the CDR3 is TGTGCCAGCAGCGACGGGGGGAGACAGGGGATAGTCCCAGCTAACTATGGCTACACCTTC.

The chain joins TRBV6-5 to TRBJ2-3; TRBD1 or TRBD2 may be the D gene (5 bases each). The V end was cut by 4 bases, the J end by 2 bases, with 13 bases between. The CDR3 loop spans 15 amino acids. Germline lookup yields CDR1 MNHEY and CDR2 SVGAGI. Written as DNA, the CDR3 is TGTGCCAGCAGTTGGAGCCCCGGGGCCACAGATACGCAGTATTTT. Translated, it gives CASSWSPGATDTQYF.

The chain joins TRBV4-1 to TRBJ2-7; D might be TRBD2 (5 bases). V was trimmed by 7 bases and J by 6 bases, leaving 25 bases between them. The V gene's germline CDR1 is MGHRA and CDR2 YSYEKL. The CDR3 loop spans 16 amino acids. The CDR3: CASTLREGPVPFEQYF. CDR3 in DNA: TGCGCCAGCACTTTGAGAGAGGGCCCCGTCCCTTTCGAGCAGTACTTC.